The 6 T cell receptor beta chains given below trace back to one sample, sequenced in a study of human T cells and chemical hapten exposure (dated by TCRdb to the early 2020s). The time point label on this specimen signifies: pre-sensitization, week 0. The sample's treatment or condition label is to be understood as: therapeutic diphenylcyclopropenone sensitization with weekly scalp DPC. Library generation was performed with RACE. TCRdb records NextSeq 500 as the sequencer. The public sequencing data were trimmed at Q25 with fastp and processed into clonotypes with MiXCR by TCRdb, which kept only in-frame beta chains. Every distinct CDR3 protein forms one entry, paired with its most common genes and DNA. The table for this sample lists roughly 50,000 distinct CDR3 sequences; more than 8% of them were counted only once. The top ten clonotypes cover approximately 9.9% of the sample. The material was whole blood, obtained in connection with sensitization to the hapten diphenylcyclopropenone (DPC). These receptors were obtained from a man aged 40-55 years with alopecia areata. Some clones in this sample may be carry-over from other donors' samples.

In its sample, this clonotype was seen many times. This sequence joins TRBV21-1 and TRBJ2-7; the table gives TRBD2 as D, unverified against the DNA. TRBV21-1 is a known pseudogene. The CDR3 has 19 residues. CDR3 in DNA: TGTGCCAGCAGCCCTCCCGGAGCTAGCGGGAGGTGGGGCCTCCACGAGCAGTACTTC. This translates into CASSPPGASGRWGLHEQYF.

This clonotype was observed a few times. Here the CDR3 reads CASSLPTPWGTDTQYF. DNA of the CDR3: TGTGCCAGCAGCCTACCGACGCCATGGGGCACAGATACGCAGTATTTT. The genes are TRBV7-9 and TRBJ2-3; D remains unclear. Germline assignment: CDR1 SEHNR and CDR2 FQNEAQ (reference sequence). The CDR3 totals 16 residues. V was shortened by 5 bases and J by 1 base, with 16 bases between the two germline ends.

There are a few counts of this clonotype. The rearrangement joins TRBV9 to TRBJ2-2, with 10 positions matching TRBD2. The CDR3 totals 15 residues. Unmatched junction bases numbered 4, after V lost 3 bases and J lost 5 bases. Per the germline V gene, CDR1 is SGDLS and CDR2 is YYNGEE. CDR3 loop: CASSERTSGTGELFF. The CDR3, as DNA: TGTGCCAGCAGCGAGAGGACTAGCGGAACCGGGGAGCTGTTTTTT.

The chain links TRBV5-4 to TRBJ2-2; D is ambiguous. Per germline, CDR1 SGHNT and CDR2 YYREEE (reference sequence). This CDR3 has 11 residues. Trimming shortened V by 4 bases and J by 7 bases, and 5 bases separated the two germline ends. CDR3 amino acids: CASSLSGELFF. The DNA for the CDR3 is TGTGCCAGCAGCCTCAGCGGGGAGCTGTTTTTT.

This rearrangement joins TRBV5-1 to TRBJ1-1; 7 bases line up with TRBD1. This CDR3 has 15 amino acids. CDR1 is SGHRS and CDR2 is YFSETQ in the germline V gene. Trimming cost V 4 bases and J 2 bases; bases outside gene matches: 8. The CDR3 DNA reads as TGCGCCAGCAGCACCGACAGGGCGGACAACACTGAAGCTTTCTTT. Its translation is CASSTDRADNTEAFF.

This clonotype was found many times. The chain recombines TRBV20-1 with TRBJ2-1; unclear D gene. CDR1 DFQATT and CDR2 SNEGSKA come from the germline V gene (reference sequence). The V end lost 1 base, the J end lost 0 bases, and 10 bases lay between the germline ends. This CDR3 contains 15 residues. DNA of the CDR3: TGCAGTGCTAGAGGGACCCCTGGCTCCTACAATGAGCAGTTCTTC. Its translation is CSARGTPGSYNEQFF.